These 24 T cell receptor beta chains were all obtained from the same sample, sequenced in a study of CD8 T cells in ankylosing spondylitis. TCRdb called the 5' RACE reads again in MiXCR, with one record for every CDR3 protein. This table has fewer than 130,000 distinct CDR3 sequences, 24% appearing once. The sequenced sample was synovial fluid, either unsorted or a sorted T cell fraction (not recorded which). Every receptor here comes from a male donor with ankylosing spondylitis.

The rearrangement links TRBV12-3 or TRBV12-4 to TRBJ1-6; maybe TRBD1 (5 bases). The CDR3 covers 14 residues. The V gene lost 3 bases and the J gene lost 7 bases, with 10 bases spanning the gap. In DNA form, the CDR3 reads TGTGCCAGCAGTTTTGGGGGTTTGAATTCACCCCTCCACTTT. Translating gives CASSFGGLNSPLHF.

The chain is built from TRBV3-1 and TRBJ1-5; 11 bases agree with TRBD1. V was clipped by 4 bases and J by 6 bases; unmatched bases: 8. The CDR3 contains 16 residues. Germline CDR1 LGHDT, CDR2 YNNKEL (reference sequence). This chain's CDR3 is CASSPGTGGSGQPQHF. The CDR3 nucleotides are TGTGCCAGCAGCCCCGGGACAGGGGGTAGCGGTCAGCCCCAGCATTTT.

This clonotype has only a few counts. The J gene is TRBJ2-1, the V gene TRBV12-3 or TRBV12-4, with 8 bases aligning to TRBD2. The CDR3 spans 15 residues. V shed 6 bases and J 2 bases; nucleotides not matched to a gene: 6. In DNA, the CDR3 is TGTGCCAGCAGCCTAGCGGGCCCTACCTACAATGAGCAGTTCTTC. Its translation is CASSLAGPTYNEQFF.

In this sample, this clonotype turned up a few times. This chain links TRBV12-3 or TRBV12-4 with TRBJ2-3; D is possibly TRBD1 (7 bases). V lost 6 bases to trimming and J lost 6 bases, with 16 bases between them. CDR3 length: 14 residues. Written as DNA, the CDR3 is TGTGCCAGCAGCTACAGGGGCGGGGAGGATACGCAGTATTTT. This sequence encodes CASSYRGGEDTQYF.

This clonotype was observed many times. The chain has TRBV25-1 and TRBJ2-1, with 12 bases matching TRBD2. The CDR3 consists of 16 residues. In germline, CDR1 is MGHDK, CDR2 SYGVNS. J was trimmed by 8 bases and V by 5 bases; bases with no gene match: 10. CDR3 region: CASSPRPSGRADEQFF. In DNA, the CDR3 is TGTGCCAGCAGTCCGCGGCCTAGCGGGAGGGCCGATGAGCAGTTCTTC.

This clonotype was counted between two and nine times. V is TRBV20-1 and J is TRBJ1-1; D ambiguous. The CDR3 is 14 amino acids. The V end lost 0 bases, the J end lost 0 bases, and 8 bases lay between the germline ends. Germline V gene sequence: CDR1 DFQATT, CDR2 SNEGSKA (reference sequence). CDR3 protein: CSARDGQLNTEAFF. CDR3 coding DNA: TGCAGTGCTAGAGACGGGCAGTTGAACACTGAAGCTTTCTTT.

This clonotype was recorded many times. CDR3 nucleotide sequence: TGCAGCGTTCTTCTCAGGGCTGACGAGCAGTACTTC. Amino acids: CSVLLRADEQYF. The gene calls are TRBV29-1 and TRBJ2-7, with D possibly being TRBD1 (5 bases). Trimming left V 5 bases short and J 5 bases short, with 13 bases between. Germline V gene data show CDR1 as SQVTM and CDR2 as ANQGSEA. The CDR3 is 12 residues long.

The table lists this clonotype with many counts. The CDR3 bases are TGTGCCAGCAGCTGGACAGGGGCCCACACTGAAGCTTTCTTT. Its protein is CASSWTGAHTEAFF. The V gene is TRBV5-5, the J gene TRBJ1-1, with 9 bases matching TRBD1. CDR1 is SGHKS, CDR2 YYEKEE, per germline (reference sequence). V shed 3 bases and J 3 bases; nucleotides not matched to a gene: 3. This CDR3 has 14 amino acids.

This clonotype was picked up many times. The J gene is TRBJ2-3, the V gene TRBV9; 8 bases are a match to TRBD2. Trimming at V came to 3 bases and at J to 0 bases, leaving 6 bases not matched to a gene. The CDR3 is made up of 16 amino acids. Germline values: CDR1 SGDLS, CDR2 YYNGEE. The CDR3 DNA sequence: TGTGCCAGCAGCGGAAGACTAGCGCCCAGCACAGATACGCAGTATTTT. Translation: CASSGRLAPSTDTQYF.

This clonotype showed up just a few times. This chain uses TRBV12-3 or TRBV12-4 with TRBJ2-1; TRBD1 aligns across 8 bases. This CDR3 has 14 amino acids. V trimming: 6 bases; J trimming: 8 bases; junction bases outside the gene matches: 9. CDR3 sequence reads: CASSPPDRVHEQFF. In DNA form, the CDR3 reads TGTGCCAGCAGCCCCCCGGACAGGGTCCATGAGCAGTTCTTC.

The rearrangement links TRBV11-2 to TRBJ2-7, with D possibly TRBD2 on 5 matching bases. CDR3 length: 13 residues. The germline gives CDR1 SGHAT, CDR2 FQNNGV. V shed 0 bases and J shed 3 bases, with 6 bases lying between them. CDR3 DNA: TGTGCCAGCAGCTTAGACAGCGGCTACGAGCAGTACGTC. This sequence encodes CASSLDSGYEQYV.

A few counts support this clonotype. Written as DNA, the CDR3 is TGTGCCAGCACCTCTGGGTATTCGAACACTGAAGCTTTCTTT. It translates to CASTSGYSNTEAFF. V gene TRBV6-1 combines with J gene TRBJ1-1; D uncertain. Germline values: CDR1 MNHNS, CDR2 SASEGT. This CDR3 contains 14 residues. V lost 7 bases and J lost 1, with 13 bases in between.

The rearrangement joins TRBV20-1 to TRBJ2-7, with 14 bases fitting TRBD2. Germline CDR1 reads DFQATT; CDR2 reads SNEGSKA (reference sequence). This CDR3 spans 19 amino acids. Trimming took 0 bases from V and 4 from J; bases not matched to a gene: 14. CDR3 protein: CSARDLPMGLAGESYEQYF. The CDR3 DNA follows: TGCAGTGCTAGAGACCTCCCAATGGGACTAGCGGGAGAGTCTTACGAGCAGTACTTC.

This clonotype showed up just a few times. The CDR3 DNA sequence: TGCAGTGCTCCGGCCCGACTTGGCAATCAGCCCCAGCATTTT. Translated, it gives CSAPARLGNQPQHF. The V call is TRBV20-1, the J call TRBJ1-5; no firm D call. The germline V gene has CDR1 DFQATT and CDR2 SNEGSKA (reference sequence). CDR3 length: 14 residues. V dropped 5 bases and J dropped 2 bases, with 13 bases sitting between them.

The CDR3 reads CASSLVGGPTSTDTQYF. The CDR3 DNA reads as TGTGCCAGCAGCCTAGTCGGGGGGCCTACTAGCACAGATACGCAGTATTTT. This chain links TRBV7-6 with TRBJ2-3; weak D call: TRBD2 (7 bases). Between the trimmed V and J ends, which lost 5 bases and 0 bases, there was a span of 18 bases. Germline assignment: CDR1 SGHVS and CDR2 FNYEAQ. CDR3 length: 17 residues. Complete variable domain (other parts from reference TRBV7-6 and TRBJ2-3): GAGVSQSPRYKVTKRGQDVALRCDPISGHVSLYWYRQALGQGPEFLTYFNYEAQQDKSGLPNDRFSAERPEGSISTLTIQRTEQRDSAMYRCASSLVGGPTSTDTQYFGPGTRLTVL.

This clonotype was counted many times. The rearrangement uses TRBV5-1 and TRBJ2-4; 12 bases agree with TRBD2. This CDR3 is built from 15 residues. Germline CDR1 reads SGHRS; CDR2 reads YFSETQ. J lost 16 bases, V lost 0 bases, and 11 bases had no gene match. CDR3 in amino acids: CASSLGGTSGHPEYF. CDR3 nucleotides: TGCGCCAGCAGCTTGGGGGGGACTAGCGGGCACCCCGAATACTTC.

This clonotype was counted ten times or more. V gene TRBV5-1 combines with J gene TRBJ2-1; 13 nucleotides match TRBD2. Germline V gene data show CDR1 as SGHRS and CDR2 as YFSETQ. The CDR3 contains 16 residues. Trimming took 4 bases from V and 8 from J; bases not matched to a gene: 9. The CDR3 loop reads CASSLGLAGTVDEQFF. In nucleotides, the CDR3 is TGCGCCAGCAGCCTGGGACTAGCGGGGACGGTGGATGAGCAGTTCTTC.

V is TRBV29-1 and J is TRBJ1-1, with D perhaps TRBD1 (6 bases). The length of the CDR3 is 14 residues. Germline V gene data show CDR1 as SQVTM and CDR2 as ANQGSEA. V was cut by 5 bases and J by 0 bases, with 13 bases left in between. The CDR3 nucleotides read TGCAGCGTTCAGACAGGCTCGATGAACACTGAAGCTTTCTTT. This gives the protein CSVQTGSMNTEAFF.

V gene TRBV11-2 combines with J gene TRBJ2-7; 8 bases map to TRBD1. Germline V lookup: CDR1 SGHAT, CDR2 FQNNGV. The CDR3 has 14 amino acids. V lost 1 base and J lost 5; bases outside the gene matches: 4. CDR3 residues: CASSLGSGGDEQYV. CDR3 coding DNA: TGTGCCAGCAGCTTAGGGTCAGGGGGCGACGAGCAGTACGTC.

The CDR3 loop is CASRPGGGRNTEAFF. The CDR3 bases are TGTGCCAGCAGGCCGGGTGGGGGGAGGAACACTGAAGCTTTCTTT. The chain is built from TRBV2 and TRBJ1-1; TRBD1 is a possible D gene (5 bases). CDR1 SNHLY and CDR2 FYNNEI come from the germline V gene. The CDR3 loop spans 15 amino acids. Trimming left V 6 bases short and J 1 base short, with 15 bases between.

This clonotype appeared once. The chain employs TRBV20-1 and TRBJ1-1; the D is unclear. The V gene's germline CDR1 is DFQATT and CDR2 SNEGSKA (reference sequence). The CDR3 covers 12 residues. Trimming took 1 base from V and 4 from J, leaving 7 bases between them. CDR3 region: CSARGWLTEAFF. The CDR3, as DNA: TGCAGTGCTAGAGGCTGGCTCACTGAAGCTTTCTTT.

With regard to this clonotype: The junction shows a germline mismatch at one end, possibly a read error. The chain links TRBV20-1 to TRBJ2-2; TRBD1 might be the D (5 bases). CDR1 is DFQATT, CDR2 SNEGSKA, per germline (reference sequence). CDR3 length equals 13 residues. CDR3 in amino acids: CSARGRNTGELFF. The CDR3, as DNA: TGCAGCGCTAGGGGTAGAAACACCGGGGAGCTGTTTTTT.

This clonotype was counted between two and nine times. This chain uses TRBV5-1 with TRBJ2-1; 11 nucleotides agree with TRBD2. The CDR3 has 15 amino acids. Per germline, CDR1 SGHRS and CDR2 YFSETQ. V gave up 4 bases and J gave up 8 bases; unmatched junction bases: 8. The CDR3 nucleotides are TGCGCCAGCAGCCCCTTACTAGCGGGAGACTATGAGCAGTTCTTC. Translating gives CASSPLLAGDYEQFF.

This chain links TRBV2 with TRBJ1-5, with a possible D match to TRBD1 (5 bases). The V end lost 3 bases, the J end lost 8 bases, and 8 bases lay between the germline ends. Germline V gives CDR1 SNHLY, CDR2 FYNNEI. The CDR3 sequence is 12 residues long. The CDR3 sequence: CASSESGEPQHF. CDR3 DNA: TGTGCCAGCAGTGAGTCGGGGGAGCCCCAGCATTTT. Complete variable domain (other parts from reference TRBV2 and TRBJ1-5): EPEVTQTPSHQVTQMGQEVILRCVPISNHLYFYWYRQILGQKVEFLVSFYNNEISEKSEIFDDQFSVERPDGSNFTLKIRSTKLEDSAMYFCASSESGEPQHFGDGTRLSIL.